The 32 T cell receptor beta chains in this list originate from one sample, sequenced in a study of control samples from healthy donors and cancer patients. TCRdb's table, derived via immunoSEQ multiplex PCR, lists solely in-frame clones and lacks some. The sample lists fewer than 40,000 clones, roughly 95% occurring once. The sequenced sample consisted of blood. These receptors were collected from a man aged 55 to 70 in good health.

The V and J genes are TRBV6-2 or TRBV6-3 and TRBJ1-1; the D gene is possibly TRBD1 (5 bases). CDR3 size: 13 residues. The ends were cut back, 2 bases at V and 4 bases at J, with 8 bases in the middle. Looked up from germline, CDR1 is MNHEY and CDR2 is SVGEGT. The CDR3, as DNA: TGTGCCAGCAGTTACGGCACAGGCACTGAAGCTTTCTTT. It encodes CASSYGTGTEAFF.

This chain uses TRBV7-9 with TRBJ1-2; D unresolved. Trimming took off 4 bases at V and 3 bases at J, with 9 bases between the two ends. The CDR3 runs 13 residues. Germline lookup yields CDR1 SEHNR and CDR2 FQNEAQ (reference sequence). CDR3 amino acids: CASSYGKDYGYTF. The CDR3 DNA sequence: TGTGCCAGCAGCTACGGGAAGGACTATGGCTACACCTTC.

The J gene is TRBJ2-6, the V gene TRBV4-1; D is undetermined. Trimming took 0 bases from V and 1 from J, leaving 16 bases between them. There are 19 residues in the CDR3. The germline gives CDR1 MGHRA, CDR2 YSYEKL. The CDR3 reads CASSQEPEFYLSGANVLTF. CDR3 sequence (DNA): TGCGCCAGCAGCCAAGAACCGGAGTTCTACTTATCTGGGGCCAACGTCCTGACTTTC.

J is TRBJ1-1 and V is TRBV18; 8 nucleotides align to TRBD1. The V gene end was trimmed by 2 bases and the J gene end by 3 bases; junction bases not matched to a gene: 8. The CDR3 sequence is 16 residues long. Looked up from germline, CDR1 is KGHSH and CDR2 is LQKENI. CDR3 protein: CASSPFRQGMDTEAFF. DNA for the CDR3: TGTGCCAGCTCACCATTTCGACAGGGGATGGACACTGAAGCTTTCTTT.

The chain recombines TRBV29-1 with TRBJ2-1, with a tentative D call TRBD1 (6 bases). CDR1 and CDR2 (germline): SQVTM, ANQGSEA. V dropped 5 bases and J dropped 5 bases, with 16 bases sitting between them. The CDR3 extends over 14 amino acids. The CDR3 loop reads CSVSRQATDNEQFF. CDR3 nucleotides: TGCAGCGTTTCCCGACAGGCGACTGACAATGAGCAGTTCTTC.

This clone has just one count. V is TRBV7-2 and J is TRBJ2-2, with D maybe TRBD2 (6 bases). Germline V lookup: CDR1 SGHTA, CDR2 FQGNSA. The CDR3 extends over 15 amino acids. V was shortened by 5 bases and J by 5 bases, with 15 bases between the two germline ends. The CDR3 is CASSLGTGDTGELFF. The CDR3 bases are TGTGCCAGCAGCCTGGGGACGGGGGATACCGGGGAGCTGTTTTTT.

This chain joins TRBV7-2 and TRBJ2-3; 10 nucleotides line up with TRBD2. Germline trimming cut 2 bases from V and 1 base from J; bases unmatched to any gene: 6. Germline values: CDR1 SGHTA, CDR2 FQGNSA. The CDR3 sequence is 17 residues long. The CDR3 loop is CASSLQGLAVRTDTQYF. CDR3 nucleotides: TGTGCCAGCAGCTTACAAGGACTAGCGGTACGCACAGATACGCAGTATTTT.

This clone appeared a single time. A read error may produce the germline difference seen at one junction end. This same CDR3 is encoded by further DNA sequences in the sample. This chain links TRBV11-2 with TRBJ1-4; 9 bases match TRBD1. CDR1 is SGHAT, CDR2 FQNNGV, per germline. The CDR3 has 16 residues. CDR3 sequence reads: CASSPFGTGIGEKLFF. In DNA, the CDR3 is TGCGCCAGCAGCCCGTTCGGGACAGGGATCGGTGAAAAACTGTTTTTT. The complete variable domain, with remaining parts taken from reference TRBV11-2 and TRBJ1-4, reads EAGVAQSPRYKIIEKRQSVAFWCNPISGHATLYWYQQILGQGPKLLIQFQNNGVVDDSQLPKDRFSAERLKGVDSTLKIQPAKLEDSAVYLCASSPFGTGIGEKLFFGSGTQLSVL.

The chain employs TRBV5-8 and TRBJ1-5; TRBD1 is a possible D gene (5 bases). The CDR3 totals 14 residues. Germline CDR1 is SGHTS and CDR2 is YDEGEE. Between the trimmed V and J ends, which lost 4 bases and 5 bases, there was a span of 13 bases. CDR3 nucleotide sequence: TGTGCCAGCAGCCTAGGGACTGCACATCAGCCCCAGCATTTT. Amino acid sequence: CASSLGTAHQPQHF. Supplemented by reference TRBV5-8 and TRBJ1-5, the full variable domain reads EAGVTQSPTHLIKTRGQQATLRCSPISGHTSVYWYQQALGLGLQFLLWYDEGEERNRGNFPPRFSGRQFPNYSSELNVNALELEDSALYLCASSLGTAHQPQHFGDGTRLSIL.

This clone came up once. The chain is built from TRBV5-1 and TRBJ2-1, with TRBD1 matching over 8 bases. Germline V CDR1 and CDR2: SGHRS, YFSETQ. The junction had 6 bases not matched to a gene; V was cut back by 0 bases and J by 4 bases. This CDR3 has 16 amino acids. The DNA of the CDR3 is TGCGCCAGCAGCTTGGCTCCGACAGGGGATTACAATGAGCAGTTCTTC. It translates to CASSLAPTGDYNEQFF.

V and J are TRBV10-3 and TRBJ2-3, with 13 positions matching TRBD2. V was clipped by 4 bases and J by 0 bases; unmatched bases: 1. The CDR3 consists of 16 residues. Germline V gene sequence: CDR1 ENHRY, CDR2 SYGVKD. The CDR3 DNA reads TGTGCCATCAGTGCGACTAGCGGGGGGAGCACAGATACGCAGTATTTT. It codes for CAISATSGGSTDTQYF.

The V and J genes are TRBV4-3 and TRBJ2-3; 9 bases match TRBD2. Germline V gives CDR1 LGHNA, CDR2 YSLEER. The CDR3 covers 16 residues. After removal of 0 bases from V and 6 bases from J, the junction contained 7 bases not matched to a gene. CDR3 residues: CASSQDEGLASDTQYF. In DNA form, the CDR3 reads TGCGCCAGCAGCCAAGATGAGGGACTAGCCAGTGATACGCAGTATTTT.

The CDR3 nucleotides are TGTGCCAGCAGCCAAGATGCGTCTCAGCCCCAGCATTTT. This encodes CASSQDASQPQHF. The chain combines TRBV4-2 with TRBJ1-5; D is uncertain. Trimming pared 0 bases from V and 6 bases from J, leaving 6 bases between. The CDR3 consists of 13 residues. Germline assignment: CDR1 LGHNA and CDR2 YNFKEQ.

The V and J genes are TRBV10-1 and TRBJ1-1; D uncertain. Trimming cost V 6 bases and J 5 bases, with 13 bases left between them. This CDR3 spans 13 amino acids. The germline V gene has CDR1 WNHNN and CDR2 SYGVQD (reference sequence). CDR3 sequence (DNA): TGCGCCAGCAGGCTATCCGGGGATACTGAAGCTTTCTTT. Translated: CASRLSGDTEAFF.

The chain employs TRBV15 and TRBJ2-5; 11 bases map to TRBD2. CDR1 and CDR2 from the germline V gene are LNHNV and YYDKDF (reference sequence). The CDR3 is 16 amino acids. The J segment lost 4 bases and the V segment lost 3 bases, leaving 7 bases of the junction unmatched. The CDR3 sequence is CATSSGDSGGAETQYF. The DNA of the CDR3 is TGTGCCACCAGCAGCGGGGATAGCGGGGGGGCAGAGACCCAGTACTTC.

This chain joins TRBV7-3 and TRBJ1-1, with 7 positions matching TRBD1. J was trimmed by 4 bases and V by 0 bases; bases with no gene match: 5. Germline CDR1 SGHTA, CDR2 FQGTGA. The CDR3 length is 15 residues. The CDR3: CASSLTQTGITEAFF. As DNA, the CDR3 is TGTGCCAGCAGCTTAACGCAGACAGGGATCACTGAAGCTTTCTTT. Supplemented by reference TRBV7-3 and TRBJ1-1, the full variable domain reads GAGVSQTPSNKVTEKGKYVELRCDPISGHTALYWYRQSLGQGPEFLIYFQGTGAADDSGLPNDRFFAVRPEGSVSTLKIQRTERGDSAVYLCASSLTQTGITEAFFGQGTRLTVV.

This clone came up once. This chain links TRBV5-6 with TRBJ2-5, with 12 bases fitting TRBD2. Germline V gives CDR1 SGHDT, CDR2 YYEEEE. V was pared by 2 bases and J by 2 bases, with 13 bases of the junction left unmatched. The CDR3 is 19 residues long. This chain's CDR3 is CASSLTTASGGAFQETQYF. The CDR3 coding sequence is TGTGCCAGCAGCTTAACTACGGCTAGCGGGGGGGCATTTCAAGAGACCCAGTACTTC.

V usage is TRBV5-1 and J usage is TRBJ1-1; unclear D gene. Germline CDR1 reads SGHRS; CDR2 reads YFSETQ. This CDR3 is 14 amino acids long. Trimming stripped 0 bases from V and 5 bases from J, with 11 bases between. CDR3 residues: CASSLGQVLTEAFF. The CDR3, as DNA: TGCGCCAGCAGCTTGGGGCAGGTGTTAACTGAAGCTTTCTTT.

The V call is TRBV4-1, the J call TRBJ2-2, with TRBD2 identical over 7 bases. V lost 4 bases to trimming and J lost 2 bases; unmatched junction nucleotides: 7. The V gene's germline CDR1 is MGHRA and CDR2 YSYEKL. This CDR3 is 16 amino acids long. Written as DNA, the CDR3 is TGCGCCAGCAGCCCCGGACTAGGGCCCAACACCGGGGAGCTGTTTTTT. Its protein product is CASSPGLGPNTGELFF.

The CDR3 here is CASSYKQGYEQYF. CDR3 in DNA: TGTGCCAGCAGTTACAAACAGGGCTACGAGCAGTACTTC. The chain links TRBV6-2 or TRBV6-3 to TRBJ2-7; possible D gene TRBD1, 6 bases. Germline V gene lookup returns CDR1 MNHEY and CDR2 SVGEGT. This CDR3 is 13 amino acids long. V dropped 2 bases and J dropped 3 bases, with 8 bases sitting between them.

This clone was seen a single time. The chain joins TRBV14 to TRBJ2-1, with no clear D. V lost 0 bases, J lost 11 bases, and 8 bases lay in between. This CDR3 contains 12 residues. In germline, CDR1 is SGHDN, CDR2 FVKESK. The CDR3 here is CASSQDRAKQFF. The CDR3 DNA follows: TGTGCCAGCAGCCAAGATCGGGCTAAGCAGTTCTTC.

The chain has TRBV19 and TRBJ1-1; 7 positions match TRBD1. V gave up 10 bases and J gave up 6 bases; unmatched junction bases: 8. The CDR3 is 12 residues long. CDR1 and CDR2 (germline): LNHDA, SQIVND (reference sequence). As DNA, the CDR3 is TGTGCCACCCGGACAGGCGGCGCTGAAGCTTTCTTT. It specifies CATRTGGAEAFF.

The chain joins TRBV30 to TRBJ2-7; D unclear. The CDR3 is made up of 12 amino acids. Trimming removed 0 bases from V and 3 bases from J, with 6 bases in between. Germline CDR1 GTSNPN, CDR2 SVGIG (reference sequence). The CDR3 nucleotides are TGTGCCTGGAGTGTAGGCCTCTACGAGCAGTACTTC. Translating gives CAWSVGLYEQYF.

In DNA, the CDR3 is TGTGCCAGCGTGCGATCGTACCAAGAGACCCAGTACTTC. This gives the protein CASVRSYQETQYF. The chain combines TRBV2 with TRBJ2-5; D unresolved. The CDR3 covers 13 residues. CDR1 and CDR2 from the germline V gene are SNHLY and FYNNEI. V was shortened by 8 bases and J by 0 bases, with 10 bases between the two germline ends.

J is TRBJ2-5 and V is TRBV5-1; D is unresolved. V shed 0 bases and J shed 5 bases, with 5 bases lying between them. This CDR3 contains 12 residues. Germline CDR1 is SGHRS and CDR2 is YFSETQ. The CDR3 DNA is TGCGCCAGCAGCTTGGCCGGGGAGACCCAGTACTTC. Protein sequence: CASSLAGETQYF.

This rearrangement joins TRBV18 to TRBJ2-3, with unresolved D. Germline loops: CDR1 KGHSH, CDR2 LQKENI. The CDR3 runs to 13 residues. V was clipped by 4 bases and J by 6 bases, with 11 bases between them. CDR3 DNA: TGTGCCAGCTCACGCGACCCCGCCGATACGCAGTATTTT. It encodes CASSRDPADTQYF. The full variable domain, with the rest looked up from reference TRBV18 and TRBJ2-3, is NAGVMQNPRHLVRRRGQEARLRCSPMKGHSHVYWYRQLPEEGLKFMVYLQKENIIDESGMPKERFSAEFPKEGPSILRIQQVVRGDSAAYFCASSRDPADTQYFGPGTRLTVL.

The gene calls are TRBV28 and TRBJ1-5; D call uncertain. The V gene lost 3 bases and the J gene lost 5 bases, with 8 bases spanning the gap. This CDR3 has 13 residues. The germline gives CDR1 MDHEN, CDR2 SYDVKM. The CDR3, as DNA: TGTGCCAGCAGTTTTTACCTCGATCAGCCCCAGCATTTT. It yields the protein CASSFYLDQPQHF. The full variable domain, its missing parts supplied by reference TRBV28 and TRBJ1-5, is DVKVTQSSRYLVKRTGEKVFLECVQDMDHENMFWYRQDPGLGLRLIYFSYDVKMKEKGDIPEGYSVSREKKERFSLILESASTNQTSMYLCASSFYLDQPQHFGDGTRLSIL.

This clone was seen just once. As DNA, the CDR3 is TGTGCCAGCAGCTTTGCCGGGACCGTAAGAGGTTCACCCCTCCACTTT. Translated: CASSFAGTVRGSPLHF. The genes are TRBV5-4 and TRBJ1-6; D perhaps matches TRBD1 (5 bases). Trimming shortened V by 2 bases and J by 9 bases, and 18 bases separated the two germline ends. Germline CDR1 SGHNT, CDR2 YYREEE (reference sequence). This CDR3 spans 16 amino acids.

This clone was detected once. The CDR3 DNA sequence: TGTGCCAGCAGCTTGGACAGGGGGAATAATTCACCCCTCCACTTT. Translating it yields CASSLDRGNNSPLHF. This sequence joins TRBV6-6 and TRBJ1-6; 10 nucleotides agree with TRBD1. Germline CDR1 MNHNY, CDR2 SVGAGI (reference sequence). V dropped 6 bases and J dropped 5; count of bases not matched to a gene: 4. This CDR3 is 15 amino acids long.

This clone is a singleton in its sample. The chain carries TRBV3-1 (or the pseudogene TRBV3-2) and TRBJ2-3; D might be TRBD1 (6 bases). The germline V gene has CDR1 LGHDT and CDR2 YNNKEL (reference sequence). V gave up 6 bases and J gave up 2 bases, with 24 bases separating them. The CDR3 contains 18 residues. The CDR3 loop is CASSQSDRPLRHTDTQYF. CDR3 nucleotide sequence: TGTGCCAGCAGTCAGAGCGACAGGCCACTCCGTCACACAGATACGCAGTATTTT.

The gene calls are TRBV28 and TRBJ2-2, with D unclear. With 1 base removed from V and 1 base from J, the gap between germline ends came to 13 bases. Germline CDR1 MDHEN, CDR2 SYDVKM. The CDR3 runs 17 residues. CDR3 bases: TGTGCCAGCAGTTTATTTGCGGTCCGGAGGAACACCGGGGAGCTGTTTTTT. Translated: CASSLFAVRRNTGELFF.

The chain employs TRBV6-4 and TRBJ2-3; tentatively, D is TRBD1 (6 bases). Germline CDR1 MRHNA, CDR2 SNTAGT. V was cut by 4 bases and J by 6 bases, with 17 bases left in between. CDR3 length: 15 amino acids. The CDR3 loop is CASSVTGQMGDTQYF. The CDR3 DNA reads TGTGCCAGCAGTGTAACAGGACAGATGGGCGATACGCAGTATTTT.